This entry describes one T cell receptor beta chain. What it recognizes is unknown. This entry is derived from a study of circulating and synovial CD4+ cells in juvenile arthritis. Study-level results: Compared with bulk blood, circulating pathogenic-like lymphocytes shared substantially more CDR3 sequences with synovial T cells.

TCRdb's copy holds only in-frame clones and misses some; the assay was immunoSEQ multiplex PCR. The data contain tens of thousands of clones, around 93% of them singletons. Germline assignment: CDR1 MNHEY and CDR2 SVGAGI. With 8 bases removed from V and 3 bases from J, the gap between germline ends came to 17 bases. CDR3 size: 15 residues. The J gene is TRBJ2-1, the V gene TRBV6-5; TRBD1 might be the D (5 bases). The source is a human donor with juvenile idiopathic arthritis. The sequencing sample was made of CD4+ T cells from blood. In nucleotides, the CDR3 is TGTGCCAGCGGTTCAGGGAATGTGGACTACAATGAGCAGTTCTTC. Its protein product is CASGSGNVDYNEQFF.